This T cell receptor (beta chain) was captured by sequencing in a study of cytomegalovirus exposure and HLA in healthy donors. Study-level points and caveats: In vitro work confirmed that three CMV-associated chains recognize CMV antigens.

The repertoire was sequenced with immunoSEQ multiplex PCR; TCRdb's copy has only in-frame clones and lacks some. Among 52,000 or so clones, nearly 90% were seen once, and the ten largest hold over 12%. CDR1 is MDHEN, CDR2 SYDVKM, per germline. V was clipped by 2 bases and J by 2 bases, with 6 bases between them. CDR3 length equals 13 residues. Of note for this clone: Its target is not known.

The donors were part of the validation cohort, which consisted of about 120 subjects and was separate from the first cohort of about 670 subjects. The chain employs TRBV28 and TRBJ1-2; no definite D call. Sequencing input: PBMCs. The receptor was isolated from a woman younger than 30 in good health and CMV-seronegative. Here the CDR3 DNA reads TGTGCCAGCAGTTTAGGGAGAAACTATGGCTACACCTTC. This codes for CASSLGRNYGYTF.